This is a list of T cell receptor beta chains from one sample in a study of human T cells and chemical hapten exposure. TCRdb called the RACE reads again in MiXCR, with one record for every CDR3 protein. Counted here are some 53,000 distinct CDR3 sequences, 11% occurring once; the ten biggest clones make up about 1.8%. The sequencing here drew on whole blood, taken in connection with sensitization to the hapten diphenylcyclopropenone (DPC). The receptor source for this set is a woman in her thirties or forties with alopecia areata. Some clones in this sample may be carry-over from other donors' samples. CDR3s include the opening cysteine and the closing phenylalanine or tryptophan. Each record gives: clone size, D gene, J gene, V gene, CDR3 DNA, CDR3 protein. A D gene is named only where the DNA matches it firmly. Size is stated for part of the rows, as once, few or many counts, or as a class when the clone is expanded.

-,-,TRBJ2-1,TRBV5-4,TGTGCCAGCAGCCACCGGACCCTCCCCAATGAGCAGTTCTTC,CASSHRTLPNEQFF
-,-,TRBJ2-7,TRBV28,TGTGCCAGCAGCCGCCCAGGGAACTCCTACGAGCAGTACTTC,CASSRPGNSYEQYF
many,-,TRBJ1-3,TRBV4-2,TGTGCCAGCAGCCATGGGACATTGACTGGAAACACCATATATTTT,CASSHGTLTGNTIYF
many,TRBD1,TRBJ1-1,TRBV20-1,TGCAGTGCGGCGCCAGGGGGGGGCACTGAAGCTTTCTTT,CSAAPGGGTEAFF
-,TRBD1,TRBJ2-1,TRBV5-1,TGCGCCAGCAGCTTGGCGGGACAGGGCAATGAGCAGTTCTTC,CASSLAGQGNEQFF
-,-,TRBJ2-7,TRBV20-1,TGCAGTGCGATCGCCAGGGTGCTCTACTACGAGCAGTACTTC,CSAIARVLYYEQYF
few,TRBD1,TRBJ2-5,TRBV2,TGTGCCATGCCGGGGGACAGGGAAGGGACCCAGTACTTC,CAMPGDREGTQYF
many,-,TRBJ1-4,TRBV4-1,TGCGCCAGCAGCCGCTTCGACGAGTCGCGGGAAAAACTGTTTTTT,CASSRFDESREKLFF
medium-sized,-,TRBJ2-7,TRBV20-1,TGCAGTGCTAGGTTTGGGGACCGAGAGGTCGAGCAGTACTTC,CSARFGDREVEQYF
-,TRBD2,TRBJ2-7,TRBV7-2,TGTGCCAGCAGCTACGGACTAGCGGGAGTGGTTCCGGGCTACGAGCAGTACTTC,CASSYGLAGVVPGYEQYF